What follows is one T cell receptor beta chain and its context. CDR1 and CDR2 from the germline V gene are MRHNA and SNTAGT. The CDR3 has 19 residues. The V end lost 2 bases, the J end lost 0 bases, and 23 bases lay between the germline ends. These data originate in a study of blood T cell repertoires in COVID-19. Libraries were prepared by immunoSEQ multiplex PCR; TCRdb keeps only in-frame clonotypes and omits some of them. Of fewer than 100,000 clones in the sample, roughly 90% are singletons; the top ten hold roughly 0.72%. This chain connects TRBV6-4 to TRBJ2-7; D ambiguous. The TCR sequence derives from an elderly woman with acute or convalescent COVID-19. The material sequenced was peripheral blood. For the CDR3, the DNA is TGTGCCAGCAGTGACATCGCCGATCTATCTTTCATAGTCTCCTACGAGCAGTACTTC. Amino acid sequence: CASSDIADLSFIVSYEQYF.